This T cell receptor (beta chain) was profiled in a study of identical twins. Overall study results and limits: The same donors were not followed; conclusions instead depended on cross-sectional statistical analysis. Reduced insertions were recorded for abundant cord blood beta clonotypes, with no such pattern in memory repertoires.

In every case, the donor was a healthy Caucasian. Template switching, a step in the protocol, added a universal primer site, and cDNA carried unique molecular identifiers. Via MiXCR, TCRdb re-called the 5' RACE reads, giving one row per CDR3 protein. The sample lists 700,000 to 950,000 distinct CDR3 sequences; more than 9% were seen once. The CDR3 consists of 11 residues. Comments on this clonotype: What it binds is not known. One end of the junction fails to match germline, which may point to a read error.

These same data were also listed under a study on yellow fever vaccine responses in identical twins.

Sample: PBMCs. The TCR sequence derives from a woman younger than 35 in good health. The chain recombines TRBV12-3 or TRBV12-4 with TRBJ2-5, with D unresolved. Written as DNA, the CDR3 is TGTGCCAGCAGTTACCGAGAGACCCGGTACTTC. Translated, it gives CASSYRETRYF.